Presented here are 4 T cell receptor beta chains from one specimen sequenced in a study of cytomegalovirus exposure and HLA in healthy donors. The PCR ran on 60 Vbeta and 13 Jbeta primers. Assay: immunoSEQ multiplex PCR; the TCRdb copy retains only in-frame clones and omits some. The sample includes 19,000 or so clones, approximately 68% seen only once; the top ten take about 3.8%. The source material was PBMCs. These receptors all stem from a man aged 18 to 30 in good health and CMV-seronegative.

The chain combines TRBV6-1 with TRBJ1-2; 9 bases are a match to TRBD1. The V gene's germline CDR1 is MNHNS and CDR2 SASEGT. Trimming removed 4 bases from V and 6 bases from J; junction bases left unmatched: 3. The CDR3 has 13 residues. The CDR3 region is CASSGTGVDGYTF. The CDR3 DNA reads as TGTGCCAGCAGTGGGACAGGGGTGGATGGCTACACCTTC.

This clone was seen only once. The rearrangement joins TRBV5-4 to TRBJ2-3; D remains unclear. This CDR3 contains 13 residues. Germline V gives CDR1 SGHNT, CDR2 YYREEE (reference sequence). Trimming pared 2 bases from V and 2 bases from J, leaving 6 bases between. CDR3 in DNA: TGTGCCAGCAGCTTATCAGACACAGATACGCAGTATTTT. This sequence encodes CASSLSDTDTQYF.

V usage is TRBV7-9 and J usage is TRBJ1-5; 7 bases map to TRBD1. Germline CDR1 reads SEHNR; CDR2 reads FQNEAQ (reference sequence). The CDR3 sequence is 15 residues long. Trimming cost V 4 bases and J 2 bases; bases outside gene matches: 5. Here the CDR3 reads CASSSGDSRNQPQHF. In DNA, the CDR3 is TGTGCCAGCAGCTCGGGGGACAGCCGCAATCAGCCCCAGCATTTT. The whole variable domain, remainder taken from reference TRBV7-9 and TRBJ1-5, is DTGVSQNPRHKITKRGQNVTFRCDPISEHNRLYWYRQTLGQGPEFLTYFQNEAQLEKSRLLSDRFSAERPKGSFSTLEIQRTEQGDSAMYLCASSSGDSRNQPQHFGDGTRLSIL.

The V call is TRBV6-1, the J call TRBJ2-3, with 9 bases lining up with TRBD2. CDR1 and CDR2 from the germline V gene are MNHNS and SASEGT. CDR3 size: 15 residues. Trimming took 6 bases from V and 2 from J; bases not matched to a gene: 6. Written as DNA, the CDR3 is TGTGCCAGCAGCCGAGCGGGGGGATACACAGATACGCAGTATTTT. As protein: CASSRAGGYTDTQYF.